Presented here are 17 T cell receptor beta chains from one specimen sequenced in a study of T cells in Graves' hyperthyroidism and ophthalmopathy (dated by TCRdb to between 2019 and 2020). The library was produced with multiplex PCR. TCRdb names Illumina HiSeq 2000 as the instrument used. The TCR beta CDR3 regions were amplified from RNA transcripts. The first round of RT-PCR for the TCR CDR3 was performed with the HTBI primer set and the Qiagen OneStep RT-PCR kit. The public reads were quality trimmed at Q25 with fastp and then assembled into clones with MiXCR by TCRdb, keeping productive beta chains. Rows are unified per CDR3 protein, each entry keeping the most common DNA and genes. This sample lists fewer than 650,000 distinct CDR3 sequences; around 15% were detected once. The leading ten clones occupy about 4% of the sample. The sequencing sample was made of blood. The receptor source for this set is a woman in her 40s with Graves' ophthalmopathy.

V gene TRBV11-2 combines with J gene TRBJ1-3; the D gene is possibly TRBD1 (6 bases). The CDR3 runs 14 residues. Germline V CDR1 and CDR2: SGHAT, FQNNGV. V lost 7 bases and J lost 2, with 12 bases in between. CDR3 in amino acids: CASKSGTPGNTIYF. The CDR3 DNA reads TGTGCCAGCAAATCGGGGACACCTGGAAACACCATATATTTT.

In its sample, this clonotype was seen a few times. V and J are TRBV19 and TRBJ1-1; TRBD1 might be the D (6 bases). Germline loops: CDR1 LNHDA, CDR2 SQIVND (reference sequence). Trimming cost V 10 bases and J 4 bases, with 16 bases left between them. This CDR3 region has 13 residues. The CDR3 loop is CATHGGQSTEAFF. Here the CDR3 DNA reads TGTGCCACTCACGGGGGGCAGAGCACTGAAGCTTTCTTT.

In this sample, this clonotype turned up many times. One junction end disagrees with the germline gene, perhaps due to a read error. The J gene is TRBJ2-7, the V gene TRBV6-5, with D unclear. In germline, CDR1 is MNHEY, CDR2 SVGAGI. The CDR3 totals 13 residues. As DNA, the CDR3 is TGTGCCGGCAGTTACGCCGACTCCTACGAGCAGTACTTC. It yields the protein CAGSYADSYEQYF.

This clonotype was seen at least ten times. This chain uses TRBV4-1 with TRBJ2-2; maybe TRBD1 (6 bases). V lost 4 bases, J lost 7 bases, and 16 bases lay in between. The CDR3 consists of 15 residues. Germline V gene data show CDR1 as MGHRA and CDR2 as YSYEKL. The CDR3 spells CASSRAGELGGELFF. CDR3 DNA sequence: TGCGCCAGCAGCCGGGCAGGGGAGCTCGGCGGGGAGCTGTTTTTT.

This clonotype has ten or more counts. This sequence joins TRBV4-2 and TRBJ2-5; 11 bases map to TRBD2. V lost 0 bases and J lost 6; bases outside the gene matches: 6. CDR1 LGHNA and CDR2 YNFKEQ come from the germline V gene. The length of the CDR3 is 16 residues. Here the CDR3 reads CASSQDPTSGIKTQYF. CDR3 DNA: TGTGCCAGCAGCCAAGATCCGACTAGCGGGATTAAGACCCAGTACTTC.

This clonotype occurred many times. The V gene is TRBV4-3, the J gene TRBJ1-1; D is unresolved. In germline, CDR1 is LGHNA, CDR2 YSLEER. This CDR3 contains 13 residues. V was clipped by 2 bases and J by 5 bases, with 9 bases between them. The DNA of the CDR3 is TGCGCCAGCAGCCAACTCGGAGGAACTGAAGCTTTCTTT. Translated: CASSQLGGTEAFF.

Ten or more counts support this clonotype. The chain joins TRBV20-1 to TRBJ2-5, with 9 bases fitting TRBD2. The CDR3 spans 14 residues. The germline gives CDR1 DFQATT, CDR2 SNEGSKA (reference sequence). Losses at the gene ends were 2 bases for V and 5 bases for J; bases not matched to a gene: 6. The CDR3 sequence is CSARIAGGIETQYF. For the CDR3, the DNA is TGCAGTGCTAGAATCGCGGGAGGGATTGAGACCCAGTACTTC.

This chain joins TRBV11-1 and TRBJ2-7; 10 nucleotides agree with TRBD2. Germline V gene data show CDR1 as SGHAT and CDR2 as FQDESV (reference sequence). The J segment lost 3 bases and the V segment lost 5 bases, leaving 10 bases of the junction unmatched. This CDR3 has 16 amino acids. CDR3 amino acids: CASSLQGSGRVYEQYF. CDR3 in DNA: TGTGCCAGCAGCCTCCAAGGGAGCGGGAGGGTCTACGAGCAGTACTTC. Full variable domain (remainder filled in from reference TRBV11-1 and TRBJ2-7): EAEVAQSPRYKITEKSQAVAFWCDPISGHATLYWYRQILGQGPELLVQFQDESVVDDSQLPKDRFSAERLKGVDSTLKIQPAELGDSAMYLCASSLQGSGRVYEQYFGPGTRLTVT.

This chain joins TRBV7-2 and TRBJ2-5; D unclear. Germline V lookup: CDR1 SGHTA, CDR2 FQGNSA. The CDR3 runs to 13 residues. V lost 0 bases and J lost 5, with 7 bases in between. The CDR3 here is CASSLAVLETQYF. The CDR3 DNA reads TGTGCCAGCAGCTTAGCAGTGCTTGAGACCCAGTACTTC.

This clonotype appeared many times. V is TRBV6-1 and J is TRBJ1-3; 8 nucleotides agree with TRBD1. The germline V gene has CDR1 MNHNS and CDR2 SASEGT. The ends lost 1 base at V and 2 bases at J; junction bases unmatched: 7. This CDR3 contains 17 residues. CDR3 nucleotides: TGTGCCAGCAGTGAAGTCGGGATACAGGGGGCTGGAAACACCATATATTTT. Translation gives CASSEVGIQGAGNTIYF.

This clonotype was picked up a small number of times. The V gene is TRBV18, the J gene TRBJ1-1; 7 bases fit TRBD1. The CDR3 is made up of 13 amino acids. Per germline, CDR1 KGHSH and CDR2 LQKENI. The ends lost 5 bases at V and 4 bases at J; junction bases unmatched: 4. Here the CDR3 DNA reads TGTGCCAGCTCAACGGGGACAGCCACTGAAGCTTTCTTT. Translated, it gives CASSTGTATEAFF.

This clonotype has ten or more counts. This chain uses TRBV27 with TRBJ2-5; 8 bases align to TRBD2. The V gene end was trimmed by 2 bases and the J gene end by 7 bases; junction bases not matched to a gene: 6. This CDR3 region has 14 residues. The germline gives CDR1 MNHEY, CDR2 SMNVEV (reference sequence). The DNA of the CDR3 is TGTGCCAGCAGTTTAGCGGGAGGCCGTGGGACCCAGTACTTC. It yields the protein CASSLAGGRGTQYF.

There are many counts of this clonotype. The chain has TRBV20-1 and TRBJ1-3, with a tentative D call TRBD1 (5 bases). The length of the CDR3 is 14 residues. V was clipped by 0 bases and J by 4 bases, with 10 bases between them. Germline V gene data show CDR1 as DFQATT and CDR2 as SNEGSKA (reference sequence). Here the CDR3 DNA reads TGCAGTGCTAGAGACAGGGCAGGGGGAAACACCATATATTTT. It specifies CSARDRAGGNTIYF.

This clonotype was found many times. This chain uses TRBV28 with TRBJ2-5, with 12 bases identical to TRBD2. Germline-derived CDR1 and CDR2 are MDHEN and SYDVKM. Trimming at V came to 5 bases and at J to 6 bases, leaving 13 bases not matched to a gene. This CDR3 is 17 amino acids long. CDR3 nucleotide sequence: TGTGCCAGCAGTCGTCGGGACGGCGGACTAGCGGGGCAGACCCAGTACTTC. Protein product: CASSRRDGGLAGQTQYF.

This clonotype was detected many times. V and J are TRBV28 and TRBJ2-5; no firm D call. The germline V and J ends were trimmed by 6 bases and 4 bases, with 18 bases remaining between them. From germline, CDR1 is MDHEN and CDR2 SYDVKM. The CDR3 runs 15 residues. CDR3 amino acids: CASSSSSSRRETQYF. The CDR3 region has the DNA TGTGCCAGCAGCTCGAGCTCATCTCGGCGAGAGACCCAGTACTTC.

The chain has TRBV11-1 and TRBJ2-5; 9 nucleotides match TRBD1. J gave up 5 bases and V 6 bases, and 7 bases lay outside the gene matches. Germline V CDR1 and CDR2: SGHAT, FQDESV (reference sequence). The CDR3 spans 14 residues. CDR3: CASRDRGAGETQYF. CDR3 in DNA: TGTGCCAGCAGGGACAGGGGCGCTGGGGAGACCCAGTACTTC.

Comments on this clonotype: A much larger clonotype is one base distant, so this may be a read error. The genes are TRBV7-2 and TRBJ1-1, with a tentative D call TRBD1 (6 bases). V lost 1 base to trimming and J lost 0 bases, with 12 bases between them. This CDR3 has 16 amino acids. The germline gives CDR1 SGHTA, CDR2 FQGNSA. The CDR3: CASSLGPDRLNTEAFF. In DNA form, the CDR3 reads TGTGCCAGCAGCTTAGGGCCGGACAGATTGAACACTGAAGCTTTCTTT.